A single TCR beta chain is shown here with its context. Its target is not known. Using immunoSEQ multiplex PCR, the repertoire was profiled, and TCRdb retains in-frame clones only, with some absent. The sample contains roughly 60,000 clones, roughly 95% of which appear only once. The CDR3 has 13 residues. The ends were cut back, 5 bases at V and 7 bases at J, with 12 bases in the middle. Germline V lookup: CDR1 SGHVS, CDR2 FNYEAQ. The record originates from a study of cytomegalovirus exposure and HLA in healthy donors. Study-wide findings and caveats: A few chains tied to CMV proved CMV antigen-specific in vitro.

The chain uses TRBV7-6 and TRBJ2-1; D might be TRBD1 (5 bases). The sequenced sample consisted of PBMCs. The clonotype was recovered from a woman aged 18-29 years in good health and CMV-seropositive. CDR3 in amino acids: CASSRVSGNEQFF. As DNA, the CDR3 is TGTGCCAGCAGCCGAGTTTCAGGGAATGAGCAGTTCTTC. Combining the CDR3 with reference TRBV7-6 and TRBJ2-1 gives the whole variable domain GAGVSQSPRYKVTKRGQDVALRCDPISGHVSLYWYRQALGQGPEFLTYFNYEAQQDKSGLPNDRFSAERPEGSISTLTIQRTEQRDSAMYRCASSRVSGNEQFFGPGTRLTVL.